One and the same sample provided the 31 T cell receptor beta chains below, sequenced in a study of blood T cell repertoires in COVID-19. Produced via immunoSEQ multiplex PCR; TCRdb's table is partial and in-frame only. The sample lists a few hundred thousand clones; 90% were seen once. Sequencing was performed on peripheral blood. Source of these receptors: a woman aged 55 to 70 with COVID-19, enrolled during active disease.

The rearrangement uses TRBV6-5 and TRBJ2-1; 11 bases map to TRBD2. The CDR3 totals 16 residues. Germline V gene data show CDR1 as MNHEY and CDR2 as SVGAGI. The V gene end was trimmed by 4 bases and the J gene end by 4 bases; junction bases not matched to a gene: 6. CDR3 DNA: TGTGCCAGCAGTTCGATAGCGGGGGGGAATTACAATGAGCAGTTCTTC. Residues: CASSSIAGGNYNEQFF.

CDR3 nucleotide sequence: TGTGCCAGCAGCTCTCTGGGGGCAGCAACTAACTATGGCTACACCTTC. This translates into CASSSLGAATNYGYTF. This rearrangement joins TRBV7-6 to TRBJ1-2; D might be TRBD1 (6 bases). This CDR3 is built from 16 residues. With 4 bases removed from V and 0 bases from J, the gap between germline ends came to 15 bases. Germline CDR1 SGHVS, CDR2 FNYEAQ.

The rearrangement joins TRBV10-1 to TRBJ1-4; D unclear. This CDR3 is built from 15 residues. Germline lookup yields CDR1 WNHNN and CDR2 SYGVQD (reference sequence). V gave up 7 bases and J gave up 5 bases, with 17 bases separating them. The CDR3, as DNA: TGCGCCAGCACGGTCGGGCGGAGGAAGAATGAAAAACTGTTTTTT. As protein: CASTVGRRKNEKLFF.

CDR3 sequence reads: CAWAPGGPYEQYF. The DNA of the CDR3 is TGTGCCTGGGCGCCGGGGGGTCCCTACGAGCAGTACTTC. The V call is TRBV30, the J call TRBJ2-7; 7 bases map to TRBD2. With V trimmed by 5 bases and J by 2 bases, 6 bases remained unmatched. The CDR3 consists of 13 residues. From germline, CDR1 is GTSNPN and CDR2 SVGIG (reference sequence).

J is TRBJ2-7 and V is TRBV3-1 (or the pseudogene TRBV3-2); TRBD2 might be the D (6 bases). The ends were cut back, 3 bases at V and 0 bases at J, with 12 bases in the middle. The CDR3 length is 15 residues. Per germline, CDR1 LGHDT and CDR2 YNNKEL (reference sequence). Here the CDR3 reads CASSHRLRDSYEQYF. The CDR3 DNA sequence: TGTGCCAGCAGCCATCGGTTGCGGGACTCCTACGAGCAGTACTTC.

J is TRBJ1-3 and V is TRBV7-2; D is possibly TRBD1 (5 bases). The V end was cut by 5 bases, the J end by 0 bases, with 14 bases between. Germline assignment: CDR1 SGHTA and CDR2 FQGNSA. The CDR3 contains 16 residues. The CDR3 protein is CASSQRQTSSGNTIYF. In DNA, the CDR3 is TGTGCCAGCAGCCAAAGACAGACTAGCTCTGGAAACACCATATATTTT.

The CDR3 loop is CASSQEGFQGFTGELFF. CDR3 nucleotides: TGCGCCAGCAGCCAAGAGGGTTTTCAGGGGTTCACCGGGGAGCTGTTTTTT. This rearrangement joins TRBV4-3 to TRBJ2-2, with a possible D match to TRBD1 (6 bases). Germline CDR1 reads LGHNA; CDR2 reads YSLEER. The CDR3 contains 17 residues. Trimming removed 0 bases from V and 4 bases from J, with 15 bases in between.

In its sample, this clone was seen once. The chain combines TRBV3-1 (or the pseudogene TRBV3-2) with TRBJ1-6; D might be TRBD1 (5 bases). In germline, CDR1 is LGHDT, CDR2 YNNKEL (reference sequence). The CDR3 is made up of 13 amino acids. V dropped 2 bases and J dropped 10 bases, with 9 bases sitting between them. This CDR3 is CASSQQGHSPLHF. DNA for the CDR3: TGTGCCAGCAGCCAACAGGGCCACTCACCCCTCCACTTT.

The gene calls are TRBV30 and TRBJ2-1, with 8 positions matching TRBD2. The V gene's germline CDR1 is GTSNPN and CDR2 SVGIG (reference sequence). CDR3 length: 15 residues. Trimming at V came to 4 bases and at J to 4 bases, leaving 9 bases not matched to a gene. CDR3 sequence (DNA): TGTGCCTGGACCTCCCCGGGCGGGGGGTACAATGAGCAGTTCTTC. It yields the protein CAWTSPGGGYNEQFF.

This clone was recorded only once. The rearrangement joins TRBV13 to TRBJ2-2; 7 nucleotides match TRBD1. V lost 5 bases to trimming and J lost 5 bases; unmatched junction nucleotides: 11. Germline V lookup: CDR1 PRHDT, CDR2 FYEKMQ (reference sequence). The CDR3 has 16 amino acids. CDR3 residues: CASSRKGGEWTGELFF. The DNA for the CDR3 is TGTGCCAGCAGCCGGAAAGGGGGCGAATGGACCGGGGAGCTGTTTTTT. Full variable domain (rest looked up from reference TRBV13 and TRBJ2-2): AAGVIQSPRHLIKEKRETATLKCYPIPRHDTVYWYQQGPGQDPQFLISFYEKMQSDKGSIPDRFSAQQFSDYHSELNMSSLELGDSALYFCASSRKGGEWTGELFFGEGSRLTVL.

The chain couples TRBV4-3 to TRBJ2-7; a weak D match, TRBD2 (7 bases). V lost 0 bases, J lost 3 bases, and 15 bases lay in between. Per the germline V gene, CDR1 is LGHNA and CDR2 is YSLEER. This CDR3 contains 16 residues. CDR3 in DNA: TGCGCCAGCAGCCAAGATCTCGGGGGGCACGGCTACGAGCAGTACTTC. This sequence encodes CASSQDLGGHGYEQYF.

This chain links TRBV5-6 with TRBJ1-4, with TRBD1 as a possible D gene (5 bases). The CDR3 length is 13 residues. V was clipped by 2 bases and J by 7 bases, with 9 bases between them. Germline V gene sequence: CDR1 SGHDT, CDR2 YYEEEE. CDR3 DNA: TGTGCCAGCAGCTTCGGGGGGTCTGAAAAACTGTTTTTT. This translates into CASSFGGSEKLFF.

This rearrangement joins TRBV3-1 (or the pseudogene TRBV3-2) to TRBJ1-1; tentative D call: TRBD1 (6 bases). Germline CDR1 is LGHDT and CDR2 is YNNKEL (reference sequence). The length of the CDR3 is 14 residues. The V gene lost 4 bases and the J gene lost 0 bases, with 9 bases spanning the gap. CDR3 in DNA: TGTGCCAGCAGCCCCAGGGGAATGAACACTGAAGCTTTCTTT. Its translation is CASSPRGMNTEAFF.

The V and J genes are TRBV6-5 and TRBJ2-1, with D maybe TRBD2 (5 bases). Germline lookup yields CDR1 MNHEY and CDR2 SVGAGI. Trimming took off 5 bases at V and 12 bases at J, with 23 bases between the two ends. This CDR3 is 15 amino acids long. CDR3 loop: CASSQHGVNRRLQFF. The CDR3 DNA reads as TGTGCCAGCAGTCAACACGGGGTCAACAGAAGGTTGCAGTTCTTC.

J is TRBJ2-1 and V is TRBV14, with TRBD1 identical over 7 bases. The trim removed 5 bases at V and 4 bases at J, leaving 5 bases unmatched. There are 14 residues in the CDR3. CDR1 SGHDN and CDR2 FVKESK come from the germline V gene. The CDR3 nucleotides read TGTGCCAGCAGCACTGGACAGGTGTACAATGAGCAGTTCTTC. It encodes CASSTGQVYNEQFF. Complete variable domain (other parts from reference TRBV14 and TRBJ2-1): EAGVTQFPSHSVIEKGQTVTLRCDPISGHDNLYWYRRVMGKEIKFLLHFVKESKQDESGMPNNRFLAERTGGTYSTLKVQPAELEDSGVYFCASSTGQVYNEQFFGPGTRLTVL.

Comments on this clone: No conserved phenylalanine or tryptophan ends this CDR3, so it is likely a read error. This chain's CDR3 is CASTFTGAYGYTL. Written as DNA, the CDR3 is TGTGCCAGCACCTTCACAGGGGCCTATGGCTACACCCTC. This rearrangement joins TRBV11-2 to TRBJ1-2, with 7 bases that match TRBD1. The CDR3 is made up of 13 amino acids. The germline gives CDR1 SGHAT, CDR2 FQNNGV. After removal of 7 bases from V and 4 bases from J, the junction contained 6 bases not matched to a gene.

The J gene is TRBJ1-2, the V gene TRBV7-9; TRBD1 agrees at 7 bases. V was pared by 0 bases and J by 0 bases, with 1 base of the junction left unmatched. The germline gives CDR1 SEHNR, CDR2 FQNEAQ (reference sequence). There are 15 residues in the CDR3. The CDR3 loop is CASSLADRTNYGYTF. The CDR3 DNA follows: TGTGCCAGCAGCTTAGCGGACAGGACTAACTATGGCTACACCTTC.

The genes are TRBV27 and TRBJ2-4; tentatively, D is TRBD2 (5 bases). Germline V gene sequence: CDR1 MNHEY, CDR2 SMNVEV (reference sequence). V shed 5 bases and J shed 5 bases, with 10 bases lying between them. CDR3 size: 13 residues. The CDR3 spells CASSKNGENIQYF. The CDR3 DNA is TGTGCCAGCAGTAAGAACGGGGAAAACATTCAGTACTTC.

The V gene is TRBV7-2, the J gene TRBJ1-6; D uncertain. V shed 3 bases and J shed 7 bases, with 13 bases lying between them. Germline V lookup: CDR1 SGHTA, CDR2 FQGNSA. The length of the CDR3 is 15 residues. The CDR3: CASSFTQVTNSPLHF. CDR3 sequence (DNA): TGTGCCAGCAGCTTTACCCAGGTTACAAATTCACCCCTCCACTTT.

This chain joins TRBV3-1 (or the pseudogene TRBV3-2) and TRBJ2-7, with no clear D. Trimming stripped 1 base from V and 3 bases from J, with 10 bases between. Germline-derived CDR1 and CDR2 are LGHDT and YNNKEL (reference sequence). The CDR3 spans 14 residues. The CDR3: CASSQVGGGYEQYF. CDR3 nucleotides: TGTGCCAGCAGCCAAGTAGGTGGCGGCTACGAGCAGTACTTC.

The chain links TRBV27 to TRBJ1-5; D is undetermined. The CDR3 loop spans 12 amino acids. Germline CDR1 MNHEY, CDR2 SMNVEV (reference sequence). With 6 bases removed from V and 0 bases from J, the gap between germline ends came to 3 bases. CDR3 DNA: TGTGCCAGCAGCCGTAGCAATCAGCCCCAGCATTTT. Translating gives CASSRSNQPQHF.

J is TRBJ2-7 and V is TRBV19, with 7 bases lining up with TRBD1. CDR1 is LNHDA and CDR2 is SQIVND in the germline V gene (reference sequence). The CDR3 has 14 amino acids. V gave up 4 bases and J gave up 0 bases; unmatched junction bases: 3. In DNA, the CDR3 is TGTGCCAGTAGTAATACAGGGGACTCCTACGAGCAGTACTTC. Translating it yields CASSNTGDSYEQYF.

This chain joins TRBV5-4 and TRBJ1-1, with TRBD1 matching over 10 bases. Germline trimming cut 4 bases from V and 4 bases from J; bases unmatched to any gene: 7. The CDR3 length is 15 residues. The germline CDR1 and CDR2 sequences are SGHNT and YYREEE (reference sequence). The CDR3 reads CASSLDRGEVTEAFF. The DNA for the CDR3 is TGTGCCAGCAGCCTGGACAGGGGGGAGGTCACTGAAGCTTTCTTT. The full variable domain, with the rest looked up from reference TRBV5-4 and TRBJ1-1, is ETGVTQSPTHLIKTRGQQVTLRCSSQSGHNTVSWYQQALGQGPQFIFQYYREEENGRGNFPPRFSGLQFPNYSSELNVNALELDDSALYLCASSLDRGEVTEAFFGQGTRLTVV.

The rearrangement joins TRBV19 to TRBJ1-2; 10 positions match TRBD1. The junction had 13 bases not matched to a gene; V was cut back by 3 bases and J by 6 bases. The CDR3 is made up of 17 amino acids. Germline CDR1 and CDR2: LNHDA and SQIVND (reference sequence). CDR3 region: CASSIGGQGGIRNGYTF. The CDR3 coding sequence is TGTGCCAGTAGTATTGGTGGACAGGGGGGAATTCGAAATGGCTACACCTTC.

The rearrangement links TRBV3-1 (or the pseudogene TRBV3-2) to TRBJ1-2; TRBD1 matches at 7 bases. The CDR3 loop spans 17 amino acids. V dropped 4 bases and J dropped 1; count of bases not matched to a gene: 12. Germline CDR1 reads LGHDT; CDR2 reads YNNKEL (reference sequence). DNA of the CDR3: TGTGCCAGCAGCCCTCGACAGGGATACCTCTATAACTATGGCTACACCTTC. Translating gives CASSPRQGYLYNYGYTF.

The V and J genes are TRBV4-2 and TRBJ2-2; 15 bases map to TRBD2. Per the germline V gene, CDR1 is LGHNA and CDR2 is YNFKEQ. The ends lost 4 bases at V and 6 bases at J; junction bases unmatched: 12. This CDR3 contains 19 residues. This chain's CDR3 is CASSPVGTSGGTGPGELFF. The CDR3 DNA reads TGTGCCAGCAGCCCCGTAGGGACTAGCGGGGGGACCGGCCCCGGGGAGCTGTTTTTT.

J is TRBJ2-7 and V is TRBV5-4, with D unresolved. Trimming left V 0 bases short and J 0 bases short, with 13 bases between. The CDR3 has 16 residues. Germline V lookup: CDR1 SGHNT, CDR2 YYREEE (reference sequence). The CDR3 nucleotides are TGTGCCAGCAGCTTGGGTTTAGACACATCCTCCTACGAGCAGTACTTC. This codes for CASSLGLDTSSYEQYF.

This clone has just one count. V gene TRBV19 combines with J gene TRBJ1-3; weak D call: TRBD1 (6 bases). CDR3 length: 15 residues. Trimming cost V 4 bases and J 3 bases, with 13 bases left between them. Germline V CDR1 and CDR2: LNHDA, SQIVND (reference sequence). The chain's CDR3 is CASSTLQGYGNTIYF. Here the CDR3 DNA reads TGTGCCAGTAGTACACTACAGGGATATGGAAACACCATATATTTT. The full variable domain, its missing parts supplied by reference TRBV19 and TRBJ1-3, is DGGITQSPKYLFRKEGQNVTLSCEQNLNHDAMYWYRQDPGQGLRLIYYSQIVNDFQKGDIAEGYSVSREKKESFPLTVTSAQKNPTAFYLCASSTLQGYGNTIYFGEGSWLTVV.

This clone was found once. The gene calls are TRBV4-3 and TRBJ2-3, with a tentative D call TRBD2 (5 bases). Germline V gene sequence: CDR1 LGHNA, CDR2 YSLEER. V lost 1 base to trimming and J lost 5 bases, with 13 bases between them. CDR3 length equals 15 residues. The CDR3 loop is CASSQGRSWGDTQYF. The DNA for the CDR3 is TGCGCCAGCAGCCAAGGGAGGTCTTGGGGAGATACGCAGTATTTT.

CDR3 amino acids: CASSNFRGRDRNYGYTF. The CDR3, as DNA: TGTGCCAGCAGTAACTTCAGAGGCCGGGACAGAAACTATGGCTACACCTTC. The V call is TRBV14, the J call TRBJ1-2, with 7 bases fitting TRBD1. The CDR3 has 17 amino acids. The germline V gene encodes CDR1 SGHDN and CDR2 FVKESK. V shed 6 bases and J 2 bases; nucleotides not matched to a gene: 15.

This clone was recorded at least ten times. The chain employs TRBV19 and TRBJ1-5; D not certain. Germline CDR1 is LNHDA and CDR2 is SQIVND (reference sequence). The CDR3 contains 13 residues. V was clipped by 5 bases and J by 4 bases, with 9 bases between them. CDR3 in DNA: TGTGCCAGTAGTCTGAGGGTAAATCAGCCCCAGCATTTT. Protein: CASSLRVNQPQHF.